The clone carrying this T cell receptor beta chain was recorded a few times. What it recognizes is unknown. Repertoires were generated with immunoSEQ multiplex PCR, while TCRdb's copy carries only in-frame clones and drops some. The sample lists around 100,000 clones, around 89% occurring once. This entry is derived from a study of T cell responses to AZD1222 COVID-19 vaccine. V gave up 1 base and J gave up 2 bases; unmatched junction bases: 1. This CDR3 has 14 residues. CDR1 is KGHSH, CDR2 LQKENI, per germline. Findings and limits, study-wide: Variant regions that are unmutated are reportedly the target of nearly half of spike-specific TCRs. Vaccination with two AZD1222 doses was followed by a rise in Spike-specific TCR breadth and depth. White British donors predominated, females outnumbered males, and clonal diversity was possibly underestimated. Vaccine-related CD4 TCRs covered spike, predominating at 160-218 and 743-854.

This chain uses TRBV18 with TRBJ1-1; 7 bases match TRBD1. The sample consisted of peripheral blood, taken 28 days after the second AZD1222 dose. This receptor was obtained from an adult who received the AZD1222 COVID-19 vaccine. CDR3 in DNA: TGTGCCAGCTCACCACAGGGGGCTAACACTGAAGCTTTCTTT. It yields the protein CASSPQGANTEAFF. Supplemented by reference TRBV18 and TRBJ1-1, the full variable domain reads NAGVMQNPRHLVRRRGQEARLRCSPMKGHSHVYWYRQLPEEGLKFMVYLQKENIIDESGMPKERFSAEFPKEGPSILRIQQVVRGDSAAYFCASSPQGANTEAFFGQGTRLTVV.